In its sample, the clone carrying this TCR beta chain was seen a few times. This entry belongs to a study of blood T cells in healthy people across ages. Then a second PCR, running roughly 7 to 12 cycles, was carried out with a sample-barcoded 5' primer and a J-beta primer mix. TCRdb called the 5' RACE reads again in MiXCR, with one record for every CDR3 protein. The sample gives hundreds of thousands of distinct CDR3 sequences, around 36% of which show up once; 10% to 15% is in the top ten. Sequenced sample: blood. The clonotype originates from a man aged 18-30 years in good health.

CDR3 protein: CASSSGTAPQETQYF. In nucleotides, the CDR3 is TGTGCCAGCAGTTCCGGGACAGCGCCACAAGAGACCCAGTACTTC. J is TRBJ2-5 and V is TRBV2, with 7 bases fitting TRBD1. The CDR3 runs to 15 residues. V trimming: 5 bases; J trimming: 2 bases; junction bases outside the gene matches: 8. Germline-derived CDR1 and CDR2 are SNHLY and FYNNEI.